This T cell receptor beta chain was captured in a study of blood T cell repertoires in COVID-19. For the study at large: From T cells, B-cell-depleted T cells, or PBMCs came the material, which was cDNA or gDNA.

The CDR3 spans 17 residues. This clone has only one observation. Clones were sequenced by immunoSEQ multiplex PCR, and TCRdb holds only the in-frame ones, with some missing. The data show around 81,000 clones, with around 80% seen just once and about an eighth held by the top ten. The chain joins TRBV21-1 to TRBJ2-1; TRBD2 is the table's D call and was not checked against the DNA. TRBV21-1 is a pseudogene. This clonotype originated in a human donor in a cohort sampled during active COVID-19. Sequenced input: peripheral blood. As DNA, the CDR3 is TGTGCCAGCAGCAATCATCCGGAGGTGCAGGCCGTCAATGAGCAGTTCTTC. This translates into CASSNHPEVQAVNEQFF.